This T cell receptor (beta chain) stems from a study of response to subunit inactivated influenza vaccine. TCRdb re-derived calls from the RT-PCR reads in MiXCR, one entry per CDR3 protein. The sample records over 750,000 distinct CDR3 sequences, approximately 21% being singletons. V lost 3 bases and J 4 bases, leaving 15 bases between the germline ends. This CDR3 has 16 amino acids. Germline values: CDR1 LGHDT, CDR2 YNNKEL (reference sequence). The V and J genes are TRBV3-1 and TRBJ2-2; D might be TRBD1 or TRBD2, each matching 6 bases. Source: PBMCs from blood, taken around 5 days after vaccination. This TCR was recovered from a man aged 45 to 65 who received an inactivated influenza vaccine. The CDR3: CASSQDPWGATGELFF. The CDR3 DNA sequence: TGTGCCAGCAGCCAGGACCCCTGGGGGGCCACCGGGGAGCTGTTTTTT.